The next 2 T cell receptor beta chains were all read from a single sample in a study of glioma-infiltrating T cells. TCR alpha and beta CDR3 regions were amplified from RNA using iRepertoire nested multiplex PCR. MiXCR, applied by TCRdb to the multiplex PCR reads, yields one record per CDR3 protein. The top ten hold about a third of the sample, which has about 110,000 distinct CDR3 sequences, less than 30% seen once. The sequenced sample consisted of glioma tissue, nonneoplastic brain tissue, or PBMCs (not recorded which). These receptor sequences come from a human donor with low-grade glioma or glioblastoma, undergoing nonglioma brain surgery, or in good health (not recorded which).

This clonotype was seen repeatedly, ten times or more. The chain carries TRBV28 and TRBJ2-1; 8 bases map to TRBD2. V dropped 2 bases and J dropped 9; count of bases not matched to a gene: 3. Germline V CDR1 and CDR2: MDHEN, SYDVKM. This CDR3 region has 13 residues. The CDR3 loop is CASSLAGGGEQFF. The DNA for the CDR3 is TGTGCCAGCAGTTTAGCGGGAGGCGGTGAGCAGTTCTTC.

The genes are TRBV20-1 and TRBJ2-5; 12 bases match TRBD2. The CDR3 covers 13 residues. Losses at the gene ends were 6 bases for V and 8 bases for J; bases not matched to a gene: 7. Germline CDR1 and CDR2: DFQATT and SNEGSKA (reference sequence). CDR3 nucleotides: TGCAGTGCGGGGGGGACTAGCGGGTTTACCCAGTACTTC. Translated, it gives CSAGGTSGFTQYF.